This TCR beta chain was captured in a study of radiotherapy plus CTLA-4 blockade in lung cancer. Overall study findings and caveats: Subsequent to radiotherapy plus ipilimumab, tumor-derived TCR clones underwent expansion in blood.

Regarding this clone: What it recognizes is unknown.

Focal radiation and CTLA-4 blockade (ipilimumab) were tested in chemo-refractory metastatic non-small-cell lung cancer patients. Assay: immunoSEQ multiplex PCR; the TCRdb copy retains only in-frame clones and omits some. The data contain roughly 54,000 clones, 79% of them singletons. The clonotype was recovered from a human donor with non-small cell lung cancer who had a partial response to radiotherapy plus ipilimumab. Sequences were derived from peripheral blood, sampled from a patient treated with radiotherapy plus ipilimumab.

CDR3 amino acids: CASSLDSEGYGYTF. The DNA of the CDR3 is TGTGCCAGCAGTTTGGACAGCGAGGGGTATGGCTACACCTTC. The chain links TRBV27 to TRBJ1-2; TRBD1 might be the D (6 bases). V lost 3 bases and J 5 bases, leaving 13 bases between the germline ends. The germline V gene encodes CDR1 MNHEY and CDR2 SMNVEV (reference sequence). This CDR3 is built from 14 residues.